Listed here are 29 T cell receptor beta chains from one sample, sequenced in a study of follicular helper T cells after annual influenza vaccination. The sample's time point: 2015-2016 season, pre-vaccination. The method was immunoSEQ multiplex PCR; TCRdb's version includes in-frame clones alone and lacks a portion of them. The sample includes under 15,000 clones, roughly 80% seen only once; the top ten take 0.44%. Sequences were derived from CXCR5- memory CD4+ T cells sorted from blood, sampled on the day of influenza vaccination. Receptors were obtained from an adult who received the influenza vaccine.

This clone turned up a few times. This chain joins TRBV12-5 and TRBJ2-7, with D perhaps TRBD2 (6 bases). Trimming pared 6 bases from V and 3 bases from J, leaving 15 bases between. Germline V lookup: CDR1 LGHNT, CDR2 FRNRAP. The CDR3 runs to 14 residues. The CDR3 nucleotides are TGTGCTAGTGGGCGGACTATTCAACTCTACGAGCAGTACTTC. Translating gives CASGRTIQLYEQYF.

The V gene is TRBV29-1, the J gene TRBJ2-5; tentatively, D is TRBD1 (5 bases). CDR3 length equals 14 residues. V was clipped by 8 bases and J by 3 bases, with 19 bases between them. CDR1 is SQVTM and CDR2 is ANQGSEA in the germline V gene. The CDR3 nucleotides read TGCAGCCACCGCGGCCCAGGGTTAAAAGAGACCCAGTACTTC. Translated, it gives CSHRGPGLKETQYF.

In its sample, this clone was seen a few times. The V call is TRBV11-2, the J call TRBJ1-2; no definite D call. CDR3 size: 12 residues. V was clipped by 4 bases and J by 8 bases, with 11 bases between them. Germline-derived CDR1 and CDR2 are SGHAT and FQNNGV. The DNA for the CDR3 is TGTGCCAGCAGCTCTGAGACCGTAGGCTACACCTTC. Translated: CASSSETVGYTF.

The genes are TRBV6-5 and TRBJ1-1; unclear D gene. V shed 7 bases and J shed 0 bases, with 12 bases lying between them. Looked up from germline, CDR1 is MNHEY and CDR2 is SVGAGI. The CDR3 is 14 amino acids. DNA of the CDR3: TGTGCCAGCACCTTGCCGTTACTGAACACTGAAGCTTTCTTT. Translating it yields CASTLPLLNTEAFF.

This chain connects TRBV4-2 to TRBJ1-1, with TRBD1 identical over 8 bases. V lost 4 bases and J lost 2; bases outside the gene matches: 3. The CDR3 sequence is 14 residues long. Germline V gives CDR1 LGHNA, CDR2 YNFKEQ. CDR3 DNA: TGTGCCAGCAGCCGCGGACAGGGTAACACTGAAGCTTTCTTT. Its protein is CASSRGQGNTEAFF.

The genes are TRBV5-6 and TRBJ1-6, with 9 bases matching TRBD1. There are 14 residues in the CDR3. Germline V lookup: CDR1 SGHDT, CDR2 YYEEEE. Trimming cost V 6 bases and J 10 bases; bases outside gene matches: 8. CDR3 sequence (DNA): TGTGCCAGCAAACCGTGGGACAGGGACTCACCCCTCCACTTT. Protein: CASKPWDRDSPLHF.

The V gene is TRBV5-1, the J gene TRBJ2-3; 10 nucleotides agree with TRBD1. V was clipped by 4 bases and J by 0 bases; unmatched bases: 2. In germline, CDR1 is SGHRS, CDR2 YFSETQ. The length of the CDR3 is 15 residues. CDR3: CASSRQGASTDTQYF. DNA of the CDR3: TGCGCCAGCAGCCGACAGGGGGCGAGCACAGATACGCAGTATTTT.

The chain recombines TRBV11-3 with TRBJ2-2, with D perhaps matching TRBD1 (6 bases). The CDR3 totals 14 residues. The germline V gene encodes CDR1 SGHNT and CDR2 YENEEA. Trimming shortened V by 6 bases and J by 7 bases, and 15 bases separated the two germline ends. The CDR3, as DNA: TGTGCCAGCAGTCCCGGGACACCTCTCGGGGAGCTGTTTTTT. Its protein is CASSPGTPLGELFF.

The chain recombines TRBV19 with TRBJ1-5; D gene ambiguous. Germline V gene sequence: CDR1 LNHDA, CDR2 SQIVND (reference sequence). V gave up 6 bases and J gave up 5 bases, with 8 bases separating them. This CDR3 region has 12 residues. Here the CDR3 reads CASRQVHQPQHF. The CDR3 coding sequence is TGTGCCAGTAGGCAGGTTCATCAGCCCCAGCATTTT.

The rearrangement joins TRBV12-2 to TRBJ2-7; the table's D call TRBD1 went unverified against the DNA. TRBV12-2 is recorded as a pseudogene. This CDR3 contains 13 residues. This CDR3 is CASRLVGQGRQYF. The CDR3 region has the DNA TGTGCAAGTCGCTTAGTCGGACAGGGACGGCAGTACTTC.

The chain couples TRBV7-2 to TRBJ2-3, with 10 bases lining up with TRBD2. The CDR3 is 18 amino acids. Germline V gene data show CDR1 as SGHTA and CDR2 as FQGNSA. The V gene end was trimmed by 1 base and the J gene end by 5 bases; junction bases not matched to a gene: 12. For the CDR3, the DNA is TGTGCCAGCAGCTTAGAAGCGGGGGGGCCGGGATTGGAAGATACGCAGTATTTT. Protein: CASSLEAGGPGLEDTQYF.

Only a few counts were recorded for this clone. The rearrangement uses TRBV28 and TRBJ1-6; D is undetermined. The V end was cut by 5 bases, the J end by 4 bases, with 9 bases between. CDR3 length: 14 residues. Germline lookup yields CDR1 MDHEN and CDR2 SYDVKM. CDR3 bases: TGTGCCAGCAGTATGATGGGGTATAATTCACCCCTCCACTTT. Residues: CASSMMGYNSPLHF.

The V and J genes are TRBV4-1 and TRBJ2-3, with TRBD2 identical over 7 bases. CDR3 size: 14 residues. Per the germline V gene, CDR1 is MGHRA and CDR2 is YSYEKL. With 6 bases clipped from V and 3 bases from J, the junction kept 6 bases outside the gene matches. CDR3 in DNA: TGCGCCAGCAGACGGGTCGGGGGGACAGATACGCAGTATTTT. Its protein product is CASRRVGGTDTQYF.

The genes are TRBV5-1 and TRBJ2-3; D tentatively fits TRBD1 or TRBD2 (6 bases each). Germline CDR1 is SGHRS and CDR2 is YFSETQ. The CDR3 has 16 amino acids. V was trimmed by 0 bases and J by 8 bases, leaving 19 bases between them. The CDR3 DNA sequence: TGCGCCAGCAGCTTGGACCCCGGGGGCCTCCTGGCTACGCAGTATTTT. This sequence encodes CASSLDPGGLLATQYF.

The genes are TRBV6-1 and TRBJ2-7, with D unclear. CDR1 and CDR2 (germline): MNHNS, SASEGT. The CDR3 sequence is 12 residues long. The V end lost 5 bases, the J end lost 6 bases, and 11 bases lay between the germline ends. CDR3 nucleotide sequence: TGTGCCAGCAGTTATCTGGGAAGCGAGCAGTACTTC. Its protein is CASSYLGSEQYF.

This sequence joins TRBV5-1 and TRBJ2-6, with D unclear. V was cut by 0 bases and J by 0 bases, with 7 bases left in between. Germline V gene data show CDR1 as SGHRS and CDR2 as YFSETQ. This CDR3 region has 16 residues. CDR3 sequence (DNA): TGCGCCAGCAGCTTGGGGGCCAACTCTGGGGCCAACGTCCTGACTTTC. Its protein product is CASSLGANSGANVLTF.

CDR3 bases: TGTGCCAGCAGCGTAGTAGGGGCTTCCTATGGCTACACCTTC. It yields the protein CASSVVGASYGYTF. The gene calls are TRBV9 and TRBJ1-2; D might be TRBD1 (5 bases). Germline V lookup: CDR1 SGDLS, CDR2 YYNGEE. V lost 0 bases and J 4 bases, leaving 10 bases between the germline ends. This CDR3 has 14 residues.

This chain uses TRBV6-5 with TRBJ1-1, with no clear D. Between the trimmed V and J ends, which lost 3 bases and 5 bases, there was a span of 4 bases. Germline assignment: CDR1 MNHEY and CDR2 SVGAGI. This CDR3 is 11 amino acids long. CDR3 DNA: TGTGCCAGCAGTTATTATACTGAAGCTTTCTTT. Its protein product is CASSYYTEAFF.

The chain employs TRBV19 and TRBJ2-7; TRBD1 aligns across 11 bases. The CDR3 is made up of 15 amino acids. Trimming took 3 bases from V and 6 from J; bases not matched to a gene: 7. CDR1 LNHDA and CDR2 SQIVND come from the germline V gene (reference sequence). CDR3 nucleotide sequence: TGTGCCAGTAGTATTGGCGGGACAGGGGGAACCGAGCAGTACTTC. Protein product: CASSIGGTGGTEQYF.

This clone came up a few times. V and J are TRBV10-1 and TRBJ2-3; D unresolved. Germline CDR1 reads WNHNN; CDR2 reads SYGVQD (reference sequence). The CDR3 sequence is 13 residues long. Trimming removed 5 bases from V and 1 base from J, with 7 bases in between. The CDR3 sequence: CASSPPGTDTQYF. CDR3 nucleotides: TGCGCCAGCAGTCCCCCGGGCACAGATACGCAGTATTTT.

This clone was seen only a few times. The chain has TRBV10-1 and TRBJ2-3; 8 positions agree with TRBD1. This CDR3 contains 14 residues. In germline, CDR1 is WNHNN, CDR2 SYGVQD (reference sequence). V gave up 9 bases and J gave up 5 bases; unmatched junction bases: 10. CDR3 in amino acids: CASSGTGQVDTQYF. The CDR3 DNA reads TGCGCCAGTTCGGGAACGGGACAGGTAGATACGCAGTATTTT.

This clone appeared a few times. The chain employs TRBV19 and TRBJ1-2; a weak D match, TRBD1 (5 bases). With 7 bases removed from V and 4 bases from J, the gap between germline ends came to 16 bases. Germline V gene lookup returns CDR1 LNHDA and CDR2 SQIVND (reference sequence). The CDR3 spans 14 residues. For the CDR3, the DNA is TGTGCCAGTATACCGGGACGGACTAGCTATGGCTACACCTTC. It yields the protein CASIPGRTSYGYTF.

CDR3 sequence (DNA): TGTGCCAGCTCACCACGAGGGACAGGAGAGACCCAGTACTTC. This sequence encodes CASSPRGTGETQYF. This rearrangement joins TRBV18 to TRBJ2-5, with 8 positions matching TRBD1. CDR3 length: 14 residues. The V and J ends lost 1 base and 4 bases, in that order; junction bases with no gene match: 2. The germline V gene has CDR1 KGHSH and CDR2 LQKENI. Full variable domain (rest looked up from reference TRBV18 and TRBJ2-5): NAGVMQNPRHLVRRRGQEARLRCSPMKGHSHVYWYRQLPEEGLKFMVYLQKENIIDESGMPKERFSAEFPKEGPSILRIQQVVRGDSAAYFCASSPRGTGETQYFGPGTRLLVL.

The J gene is TRBJ1-3, the V gene TRBV5-6; tentatively, D is TRBD1 (6 bases). V gave up 4 bases and J gave up 0 bases, with 14 bases separating them. The germline gives CDR1 SGHDT, CDR2 YYEEEE. CDR3 length: 16 residues. CDR3 nucleotides: TGTGCCAGCAGCCCCTGGACAGCCAACTCTGGAAACACCATATATTTT. Translation gives CASSPWTANSGNTIYF. Full variable domain (outside the CDR3, taken from reference TRBV5-6 and TRBJ1-3): DAGVTQSPTHLIKTRGQQVTLRCSPKSGHDTVSWYQQALGQGPQFIFQYYEEEERQRGNFPDRFSGHQFPNYSSELNVNALLLGDSALYLCASSPWTANSGNTIYFGEGSWLTVV.

The CDR3: CASSLAGGQETQYF. The CDR3 DNA reads as TGTGCCAGCAGCTTAGCAGGGGGGCAAGAGACCCAGTACTTC. The V call is TRBV7-9, the J call TRBJ2-5, with D perhaps given as TRBD1 or TRBD2 (6 bases each). The CDR3 runs to 14 residues. Trimming pared 0 bases from V and 2 bases from J, leaving 7 bases between. Germline V gene data show CDR1 as SEHNR and CDR2 as FQNEAQ (reference sequence).

The CDR3 protein is CASSLEALTDTQYF. In DNA, the CDR3 is TGTGCCAGCAGCTTGGAGGCTCTGACAGATACGCAGTATTTT. The chain links TRBV5-6 to TRBJ2-3; no definite D call. The germline V gene encodes CDR1 SGHDT and CDR2 YYEEEE. This CDR3 contains 14 residues. Between the trimmed V and J ends, which lost 0 bases and 3 bases, there was a span of 8 bases.

This rearrangement joins TRBV19 to TRBJ1-1; D unclear. The germline CDR1 and CDR2 sequences are LNHDA and SQIVND (reference sequence). The CDR3 spans 12 residues. V dropped 10 bases and J dropped 1 base, with 10 bases sitting between them. Here the CDR3 DNA reads TGTGCCACCCTGGACGGGAACACTGAAGCTTTCTTT. Residues: CATLDGNTEAFF.

This clone was counted a few times. This chain joins TRBV6-1 and TRBJ2-2; 7 bases align to TRBD1. Per the germline V gene, CDR1 is MNHNS and CDR2 is SASEGT. The junction had 4 bases not matched to a gene; V was cut back by 6 bases and J by 6 bases. The CDR3 is made up of 13 amino acids. The CDR3 coding sequence is TGTGCCAGCAGATTTAGGGGGCCCGGGGAGCTGTTTTTT. As protein: CASRFRGPGELFF.

V gene TRBV5-1 combines with J gene TRBJ2-1; TRBD2 agrees at 13 bases. The J segment lost 8 bases and the V segment lost 6 bases, leaving 11 bases of the junction unmatched. The germline CDR1 and CDR2 sequences are SGHRS and YFSETQ. The CDR3 has 16 amino acids. CDR3 sequence reads: CASTKRTSGGPDEQFF. The CDR3 DNA reads TGCGCCAGCACCAAAAGGACTAGCGGGGGCCCCGATGAGCAGTTCTTC.